This passage covers 18 T cell receptor beta chains from one sample sequenced in a study of Ad26.COV2.S vaccination and SARS-CoV-2 variants. Treatment given: roughly 20 received Ad26.COV2.S at low or high dose, single or two shots; 5 received placebo; per-sample allocation not given. Day 63 following the first vaccine or placebo injection was when the samples were taken. Repertoires were generated with immunoSEQ multiplex PCR, while TCRdb's copy carries only in-frame clones and drops some. The repertoire holds 350,000 to 450,000 clones, with 92% as singletons. Sequenced material: peripheral blood, taken in a trial of Ad26.COV2.S vaccine versus placebo. These receptors all stem from a person between 18 and 65 years old who received the Ad26.COV2.S COVID-19 vaccine or a placebo.

The chain is built from TRBV25-1 and TRBJ2-7; TRBD2 matches at 10 bases. There are 15 residues in the CDR3. Germline values: CDR1 MGHDK, CDR2 SYGVNS. With 5 bases clipped from V and 4 bases from J, the junction kept 8 bases outside the gene matches. CDR3 sequence (DNA): TGTGCCAGCAGTCCCCCCCTAGCGGGGGTGTACGAGCAGTACTTC. It translates to CASSPPLAGVYEQYF.

The J gene is TRBJ1-2, the V gene TRBV2, with 9 bases aligning to TRBD1. This CDR3 region has 15 residues. Germline CDR1 reads SNHLY; CDR2 reads FYNNEI. The trim removed 9 bases at V and 0 bases at J, leaving 8 bases unmatched. CDR3 sequence: CASKRDRASNYGYTF. The CDR3 DNA sequence: TGTGCCAGTAAACGGGACAGGGCCTCTAACTATGGCTACACCTTC.

The chain uses TRBV11-3 and TRBJ2-1; 7 bases fit TRBD1. Per the germline V gene, CDR1 is SGHNT and CDR2 is YENEEA. This CDR3 has 16 residues. V dropped 1 base and J dropped 5; count of bases not matched to a gene: 8. The CDR3 region is CASSLVGGPTHNEQFF. The CDR3 DNA reads TGTGCCAGCAGCTTAGTAGGGGGCCCCACCCACAATGAGCAGTTCTTC.

V is TRBV28 and J is TRBJ2-2; tentatively, D is TRBD1 or TRBD2 (5 bases each). CDR3 size: 16 residues. The germline CDR1 and CDR2 sequences are MDHEN and SYDVKM. V lost 5 bases and J 7 bases, leaving 20 bases between the germline ends. The CDR3: CASSLSKGRPVGELFF. The CDR3 nucleotides are TGTGCCAGCAGTCTCTCGAAGGGACGGCCTGTCGGGGAGCTGTTTTTT.

This clone has just one count. This sequence joins TRBV7-9 and TRBJ1-5, with 7 bases lining up with TRBD1. Unmatched junction bases numbered 2, after V lost 3 bases and J lost 6 bases. The CDR3 spans 13 residues. Germline V gene data show CDR1 as SEHNR and CDR2 as FQNEAQ (reference sequence). For the CDR3, the DNA is TGTGCCAGCAGCTTCGCAGGGGGTCAGCCCCAGCATTTT. It yields the protein CASSFAGGQPQHF. The full variable domain, its missing parts supplied by reference TRBV7-9 and TRBJ1-5, is DTGVSQNPRHKITKRGQNVTFRCDPISEHNRLYWYRQTLGQGPEFLTYFQNEAQLEKSRLLSDRFSAERPKGSFSTLEIQRTEQGDSAMYLCASSFAGGQPQHFGDGTRLSIL.

The rearrangement joins TRBV6-6 to TRBJ1-3; possible D gene TRBD1, 5 bases. Trimming shortened V by 4 bases and J by 2 bases, and 9 bases separated the two germline ends. Germline V gene data show CDR1 as MNHNY and CDR2 as SVGAGI (reference sequence). This CDR3 region has 14 residues. The CDR3 sequence: CASSLVGPGNTIYF. The DNA for the CDR3 is TGTGCCAGCAGTTTGGTGGGGCCTGGAAACACCATATATTTT.

V gene TRBV11-2 combines with J gene TRBJ1-2; possibly TRBD1 for D (5 bases). The CDR3 length is 15 residues. CDR1 is SGHAT, CDR2 FQNNGV, per germline. V dropped 3 bases and J dropped 2 bases, with 13 bases sitting between them. CDR3 DNA: TGTGCCAGCAGCTTCGCCGGGGGGGGAAACTATGGCTACACCTTC. Translated, it gives CASSFAGGGNYGYTF. Full variable domain (outside the CDR3, taken from reference TRBV11-2 and TRBJ1-2): EAGVAQSPRYKIIEKRQSVAFWCNPISGHATLYWYQQILGQGPKLLIQFQNNGVVDDSQLPKDRFSAERLKGVDSTLKIQPAKLEDSAVYLCASSFAGGGNYGYTFGSGTRLTVV.

This clone was recorded only once. The gene calls are TRBV5-8 and TRBJ2-4; 8 bases fit TRBD2. Trimming removed 4 bases from V and 9 bases from J; junction bases left unmatched: 6. The CDR3 sequence is 13 residues long. Germline assignment: CDR1 SGHTS and CDR2 YDEGEE. CDR3 bases: TGTGCCAGCAGCCCTAGCGGGTGGGGCATTCAGTACTTC. Translating it yields CASSPSGWGIQYF.

This clone occurred once. The chain joins TRBV19 to TRBJ1-5; D is undetermined. This CDR3 region has 13 residues. Germline assignment: CDR1 LNHDA and CDR2 SQIVND (reference sequence). V gave up 4 bases and J gave up 6 bases, with 10 bases separating them. The CDR3 DNA follows: TGTGCCAGTAGTAGCACTTTCTTTCAGCCCCAGCATTTT. It is translated as CASSSTFFQPQHF.

The chain is built from TRBV7-9 and TRBJ1-5; unclear D gene. CDR1 and CDR2 from the germline V gene are SEHNR and FQNEAQ (reference sequence). The ends were cut back, 5 bases at V and 13 bases at J, with 15 bases in the middle. The CDR3 covers 12 residues. DNA of the CDR3: TGTGCCAGCAGCGGCGGGATTAACCTTCAGCATTTT. Protein product: CASSGGINLQHF.

The genes are TRBV6-2 or TRBV6-3 and TRBJ1-4; 9 bases fit TRBD1. Germline lookup yields CDR1 MNHEY and CDR2 SVGEGT. J gave up 11 bases and V 4 bases, and 11 bases lay outside the gene matches. CDR3 length equals 15 residues. DNA of the CDR3: TGTGCCAGCAGTTCGACCGGGACAGGGTCCGGGAAACTGTTTTTT. Translation: CASSSTGTGSGKLFF.

The chain employs TRBV27 and TRBJ2-5; weak D call: TRBD1 (5 bases). The CDR3 sequence is 14 residues long. Between the trimmed V and J ends, which lost 5 bases and 2 bases, there was a span of 12 bases. CDR1 is MNHEY, CDR2 SMNVEV, per germline (reference sequence). Here the CDR3 reads CASSLTVTQETQYF. The CDR3 coding sequence is TGTGCCAGCAGTCTGACAGTCACTCAAGAGACCCAGTACTTC.

The chain is built from TRBV7-9 and TRBJ2-7, with 11 nucleotides matching TRBD2. V trimming: 2 bases; J trimming: 4 bases; junction bases outside the gene matches: 7. CDR3 size: 16 residues. Germline V gene sequence: CDR1 SEHNR, CDR2 FQNEAQ (reference sequence). CDR3 sequence (DNA): TGTGCCAGCAGCTTATTCGACCTAGCGGGGGGATACGAGCAGTACTTC. This encodes CASSLFDLAGGYEQYF.

The chain links TRBV7-9 to TRBJ1-1; weak D call: TRBD1 (5 bases). V was cut by 1 base and J by 6 bases, with 21 bases left in between. From germline, CDR1 is SEHNR and CDR2 FQNEAQ (reference sequence). This CDR3 has 17 residues. The chain's CDR3 is CASSLVGVGRLGAEAFF. The CDR3 region has the DNA TGTGCCAGCAGCTTAGTGGGGGTTGGACGCCTTGGCGCTGAAGCTTTCTTT.

The rearrangement joins TRBV30 to TRBJ2-7; D is unclear. CDR3 length equals 12 residues. V dropped 7 bases and J dropped 2 bases, with 12 bases sitting between them. Germline values: CDR1 GTSNPN, CDR2 SVGIG (reference sequence). The CDR3, as DNA: TGTGCCTACCACCCTCATACCTACGAGCAGTACTTC. Protein: CAYHPHTYEQYF.

The chain recombines TRBV5-8 with TRBJ1-5, with 10 bases aligning to TRBD1. The CDR3 is 17 residues long. V lost 0 bases and J lost 5; bases outside the gene matches: 8. In germline, CDR1 is SGHTS, CDR2 YDEGEE. In DNA form, the CDR3 reads TGTGCCAGCAGCTTGGTACTCGGGACAGGGGTTGATCAGCCCCAGCATTTT. Its protein is CASSLVLGTGVDQPQHF.

V and J are TRBV30 and TRBJ2-3, with 8 bases fitting TRBD1. V shed 3 bases and J 1 base; nucleotides not matched to a gene: 6. The length of the CDR3 is 15 residues. Germline V lookup: CDR1 GTSNPN, CDR2 SVGIG (reference sequence). The CDR3 sequence is CAWSRQGPRTDTQYF. CDR3 in DNA: TGTGCCTGGAGCCGACAGGGGCCCCGCACAGATACGCAGTATTTT.

This chain joins TRBV4-1 and TRBJ2-7, with 11 bases identical to TRBD1. The germline V gene encodes CDR1 MGHRA and CDR2 YSYEKL. With V trimmed by 3 bases and J by 7 bases, 8 bases remained unmatched. This CDR3 is 15 amino acids long. The CDR3 sequence is CASSQRTGGSREQYF. CDR3 nucleotides: TGCGCCAGCAGCCAGAGGACAGGGGGCTCAAGGGAGCAGTACTTC.